This TCR beta chain was recovered during a study of blood T cell repertoires in COVID-19. Study-wide background: T cells, B-cell-depleted T cells, or PBMCs provided the cDNA or gDNA that served as material.

Germline lookup yields CDR1 MDHEN and CDR2 SYDVKM. Trimming cost V 3 bases and J 8 bases; bases outside gene matches: 5. The CDR3 contains 14 residues. The table came from immunoSEQ multiplex PCR; TCRdb's copy has only in-frame clones and leaves some out. The table lists 110,000 to 150,000 clones, more than 65% of them singletons. Regarding this clone: This CDR3 is also generated by other DNA sequences in the sample.

The TCR was taken from a man aged 55 to 69 with active or convalescent COVID-19. The material sequenced was peripheral blood. The chain recombines TRBV28 with TRBJ1-4, with TRBD1 identical over 8 bases. The CDR3 DNA reads as TGTGCCAGCAGTTTGGGCAGGGGGCGAGAAAAACTGTTTTTT. Translated: CASSLGRGREKLFF.